This T cell receptor beta chain was obtained from a study of graft-versus-host responses after intestinal transplantation. Study information: Every recipient underwent anti-thymocyte globulin induction, then tacrolimus and steroids for roughly 3 years. Findings and caveats of the study: Researchers found GvH clones in recipient marrow, and some showed up first in ileum or blood. Peak levels of circulating GvH clones tracked with early post-transplant HvG declines.

Intraepithelial lymphocytes and lamina propria lymphocytes were released through processing of graft tissue. With respect to this clone: Its specificity is not known.

Assay: immunoSEQ multiplex PCR; the TCRdb copy retains only in-frame clones and omits some. The sample holds approximately 15,000 clones; 65% to 70% are singletons and the top ten take roughly 10%. Germline V CDR1 and CDR2: LGHNA, YSLEER. The CDR3 has 16 residues. V gave up 0 bases and J gave up 2 bases; unmatched junction bases: 3. The sequenced sample was ileum tissue, obtained around 640 days after intestinal transplantation. The receptor was isolated from a human patient who received an intestinal transplant, so some T cells may come from the graft donor. The chain has TRBV4-3 and TRBJ2-7; 11 bases match TRBD2. CDR3 sequence: CASSQERLAGTYEQYF. The CDR3 DNA reads TGCGCCAGCAGCCAAGAGAGACTAGCGGGGACCTACGAGCAGTACTTC.